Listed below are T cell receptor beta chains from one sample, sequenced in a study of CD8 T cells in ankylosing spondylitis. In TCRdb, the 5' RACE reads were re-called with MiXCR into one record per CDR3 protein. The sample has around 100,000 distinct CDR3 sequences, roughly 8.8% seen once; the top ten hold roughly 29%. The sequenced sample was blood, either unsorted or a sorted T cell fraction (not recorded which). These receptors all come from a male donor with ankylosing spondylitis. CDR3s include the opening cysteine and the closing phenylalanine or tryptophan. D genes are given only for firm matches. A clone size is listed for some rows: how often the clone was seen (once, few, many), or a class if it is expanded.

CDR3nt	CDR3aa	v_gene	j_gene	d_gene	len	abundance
TGTGCCACCTGTCTGGGGGGCGGGGAGACCCAGTACTTC	CATCLGGGETQYF	TRBV24-1	TRBJ2-5	NA	13	NA
TGTGCCAGTGGGGCACAGAACACCGGGGAGCTGTTTTTT	CASGAQNTGELFF	TRBV7-9	TRBJ2-2	NA	13	many
TGTGCCAGCAGCTCCGGGGCGGGGGATACGCAGTATTTT	CASSSGAGDTQYF	TRBV7-8	TRBJ2-3	NA	13	many
TGTGCCAGCAGCTTGTGGCGGGAGAGCACCGGGGAGCTGTTTTTT	CASSLWRESTGELFF	TRBV5-5	TRBJ2-2	TRBD2	15	NA
TGTGCCAGCAGCCCCCGCGGGGCCTTCAATGAGCAGTTCTTC	CASSPRGAFNEQFF	TRBV11-2	TRBJ2-1	NA	14	few
TGTGCCAGCAGCTTGGGTGAAGAGGCCGGGGAGCTGTTTTTT	CASSLGEEAGELFF	TRBV7-9	TRBJ2-2	NA	14	many
TGTGCCAGCAGCCCTTTAGCGGGAGGGCCGGGGAATGAGCAGTTCTTC	CASSPLAGGPGNEQFF	TRBV2	TRBJ2-1	TRBD2	16	many
TGTGCCACCAGTGATTTGGTTTCCGGGGCCAACGTCCTGACTTTC	CATSDLVSGANVLTF	TRBV24-1	TRBJ2-6	NA	15	many
TGTGCCAGCAGCCCATGGGCGGTGAACACTGAAGCTTTCTTT	CASSPWAVNTEAFF	TRBV5-5	TRBJ1-1	NA	14	NA
TGTGCCAGCAACACCGGGAGGGCCTTTTTAGATACGCAGTATTTT	CASNTGRAFLDTQYF	TRBV2	TRBJ2-3	TRBD2	15	many
TGCGCCAGCAGCTTAGAATCGACAGGGTGGGAGACCCAGTACTTC	CASSLESTGWETQYF	TRBV5-1	TRBJ2-5	TRBD1	15	many
TGTGCCACCAGCAGTTTAGCGGGAGACTACAATGTGCAGTTCTTC	CATSSLAGDYNVQFF	TRBV15	TRBJ2-1	TRBD2	15	NA
TGTGCCAGCAGCGGGGTAAACAGGGGGGAGTACGAGCAGTACTTC	CASSGVNRGEYEQYF	TRBV5-4	TRBJ2-7	TRBD1	15	NA
TGTGCCAGCAGGAGGGGACAGAGCAATCAGCCCCAGCATTTT	CASRRGQSNQPQHF	TRBV6-1	TRBJ1-5	TRBD1	14	NA
TGTGCCAGCAGCTCCTTACCGGCTAGCAGCCAAGAGACCCAGTACTTC	CASSSLPASSQETQYF	TRBV27	TRBJ2-5	NA	16	many
TGTGCCAGCAGCTTCCGGGACAACAATGAGCAGTTCTTC	CASSFRDNNEQFF	TRBV5-4	TRBJ2-1	NA	13	medium-sized
TGCAGCGTTGAGGATTACAATGAGCAGTTCTTC	CSVEDYNEQFF	TRBV29-1	TRBJ2-1	NA	11	many
TGTGCCAGCAGCGTAGGGCCCCGGAGTGGGGGCGCAGATACGCAGTATTTT	CASSVGPRSGGADTQYF	TRBV9	TRBJ2-3	NA	17	NA
TGTGCCAGCAGCTTGTCTAGCTGGAATGAGCAGTTCTTC	CASSLSSWNEQFF	TRBV5-6	TRBJ2-1	NA	13	many
TGCAGTGCTAGAGTTATAGATTCGGGCTACAATGAGCAGTTCTTC	CSARVIDSGYNEQFF	TRBV20-1	TRBJ2-1	NA	15	many
TGTGCCACCAGGAATGGCGCGGGGGAAATGGAAGCTTTCTTT	CATRNGAGEMEAFF	TRBV15	TRBJ1-1	NA	14	many
TGCGCCAGCAGCTTGTCCGGGATTGCCTACAATGAGCAGTTCTTC	CASSLSGIAYNEQFF	TRBV5-1	TRBJ2-1	NA	15	few
TGTGCCAGCAGTTTCTCCCTCGACAGGGGGGAAAACATTCAGTACTTC	CASSFSLDRGENIQYF	TRBV12-3/TRBV12-4	TRBJ2-4	TRBD1	16	few
TGCGCCAGCAGTTTTGGGACAGGGGCAACTGAAGCTTTCTTT	CASSFGTGATEAFF	TRBV10-2	TRBJ1-1	TRBD1	14	many
TGTGCCAGCAGCTTATCCTCCGGGGAGCTGTTTTTT	CASSLSSGELFF	TRBV7-8	TRBJ2-2	NA	12	NA
TGTGCCATAGGGACTAGCGGGAGGGCCGGGGGCGGGGAGCTGTTTTTT	CAIGTSGRAGGGELFF	TRBV15	TRBJ2-2	TRBD2	16	many
TGCGCCAGCAGCCAGTTATCCGGGACAGCGGGCACTGAAGCTTTCTTT	CASSQLSGTAGTEAFF	TRBV4-1	TRBJ1-1	TRBD1	16	NA
TGTGCCAGCAGCTTTATTTACACGGGGGAGCTGTTTTTT	CASSFIYTGELFF	TRBV7-9	TRBJ2-2	NA	13	many
TGTGCCAGCAGCCCGGGAGGGGCGGGGCAGTACTTC	CASSPGGAGQYF	TRBV5-6	TRBJ2-7	TRBD2	12	few
TGTGCCAGCAGCTTGGTAGGGTTTGAAGCTTTCTTT	CASSLVGFEAFF	TRBV5-5	TRBJ1-1	NA	12	NA
TGTGCCAGCAGTTACTCATCTAGCGGGTTATGGCGACGGGATGAGCAGTTCTTC	CASSYSSSGLWRRDEQFF	TRBV6-6	TRBJ2-1	TRBD2	18	many
TGTGCCAGCAGCTTACAACTAGCGGGAGGAAGCACCTACAATGAGCAGTTCTTC	CASSLQLAGGSTYNEQFF	TRBV7-8	TRBJ2-1	TRBD2	18	many
TGTGCCAGCAGCACTCACTTGACGACTGAAGCTTTCTTT	CASSTHLTTEAFF	TRBV14	TRBJ1-1	NA	13	many
TGTGCCAGCAGCTTAATAAGCGGGAAAGGAGATACGCAGTATTTT	CASSLISGKGDTQYF	TRBV7-9	TRBJ2-3	TRBD2	15	many
TGTGCCAGTAGGGCCACTGAAGCTTTCTTT	CASRATEAFF	TRBV2	TRBJ1-1	NA	10	many
TGCAGTGCTAGGTCGGTAGCGGCCGAAATCACCTACAATGAGCAGTTCTTC	CSARSVAAEITYNEQFF	TRBV20-1	TRBJ2-1	NA	17	medium-sized
TGTGCCAGCAGCCAAATGAATGAGCAGTTCTTC	CASSQMNEQFF	TRBV5-6	TRBJ2-1	NA	11	few
TGCAGCGTTGGGGGTGACACCGCGAACACCGGGGAGCTGTTTTTT	CSVGGDTANTGELFF	TRBV29-1	TRBJ2-2	NA	15	many
TGTGCCAGCACTATCGAGGGGTTCCAAGAGACCCAGTACTTC	CASTIEGFQETQYF	TRBV2	TRBJ2-5	NA	14	NA
TGTGCCAGCTCCCCCCCTTGGCGGGAGAGGGCAGAGACCCAGTACTTC	CASSPPWRERAETQYF	TRBV7-9	TRBJ2-5	TRBD2	16	NA